A single sample is the source of the 32 T cell receptor beta chains below, sequenced in a study of blood T cell repertoires in COVID-19. Assay: immunoSEQ multiplex PCR; the TCRdb copy retains only in-frame clones and omits some. The profile shows hundreds of thousands of clones, about nine tenths of them singletons. The sequencing sample was made of peripheral blood. Every receptor here comes from a woman in her thirties or forties who had recovered from COVID-19.

The chain carries TRBV3-1 (or the pseudogene TRBV3-2) and TRBJ2-1, with D perhaps TRBD2 (6 bases). The length of the CDR3 is 15 residues. CDR1 and CDR2 from the germline V gene are LGHDT and YNNKEL (reference sequence). The ends were cut back, 5 bases at V and 9 bases at J, with 20 bases in the middle. CDR3 nucleotides: TGTGCCAGCAGCTTGGGGCTGGCAAAGGAGGGTGAGCAGTTCTTC. Translating gives CASSLGLAKEGEQFF.

This sequence joins TRBV14 and TRBJ1-1; D uncertain. Trimming took off 2 bases at V and 3 bases at J, with 7 bases between the two ends. CDR3 size: 13 residues. Looked up from germline, CDR1 is SGHDN and CDR2 is FVKESK. The CDR3 DNA sequence: TGTGCCAGCAGCCAAAACTTGGACACTGAAGCTTTCTTT. Translating gives CASSQNLDTEAFF.

The J gene is TRBJ2-1, the V gene TRBV7-8, with unresolved D. V was pared by 8 bases and J by 7 bases, with 12 bases between. The CDR3 loop spans 12 amino acids. Per germline, CDR1 SGHVS and CDR2 FQNEAQ. In DNA form, the CDR3 reads TGTGCCAGCGGGCAGATTATAAATGAGCAGTTCTTC. It codes for CASGQIINEQFF.

This sequence joins TRBV2 and TRBJ2-3, with TRBD1 as a possible D gene (6 bases). CDR3 size: 14 residues. Deletions cut 5 bases from V and 1 base from J, with 10 bases between. Germline CDR1 is SNHLY and CDR2 is FYNNEI. The CDR3: CASSRDTRTDTQYF. As DNA, the CDR3 is TGTGCCAGCAGTCGGGACACTCGCACAGATACGCAGTATTTT.

The V and J genes are TRBV10-3 and TRBJ1-1; D unresolved. Germline V gene data show CDR1 as ENHRY and CDR2 as SYGVKD. Trimming removed 0 bases at V and 7 bases at J, with 6 bases between. CDR3 length: 12 residues. The CDR3 DNA is TGTGCCATCAGTGAGTCGAAGCGTGAAGCTTTCTTT. This translates into CAISESKREAFF.

This rearrangement joins TRBV23-1 to TRBJ1-1; 8 bases are a match to TRBD1. TRBV23-1 is an ORF; its function is uncertain. Trimming at V came to 0 bases and at J to 0 bases, leaving 9 bases not matched to a gene. The CDR3 has 18 residues. The CDR3 loop reads CASSQSRQGAVMNTEAFF. CDR3 sequence (DNA): TGCGCCAGCAGTCAATCGCGGCAGGGGGCAGTCATGAACACTGAAGCTTTCTTT.

The chain recombines TRBV6-5 with TRBJ1-2; 10 bases map to TRBD1. The CDR3 has 13 amino acids. Germline CDR1 MNHEY, CDR2 SVGAGI. J was trimmed by 8 bases and V by 4 bases; bases with no gene match: 4. DNA for the CDR3: TGTGCCAGCAGTTTAGAGACAGGGGGCGGCTACACCTTC. Its translation is CASSLETGGGYTF.

The J gene is TRBJ2-1, the V gene TRBV4-1; D possibly corresponds to TRBD2 (6 bases). With 1 base removed from V and 0 bases from J, the gap between germline ends came to 16 bases. CDR3 length equals 18 residues. The germline V gene encodes CDR1 MGHRA and CDR2 YSYEKL. CDR3 region: CASSQVGPGRSSYNEQFF. CDR3 bases: TGCGCCAGCAGCCAAGTAGGGCCGGGGAGGAGCTCCTACAATGAGCAGTTCTTC.

The gene calls are TRBV3-1 (or the pseudogene TRBV3-2) and TRBJ1-1; 8 bases are shared with TRBD1. The germline V gene has CDR1 LGHDT and CDR2 YNNKEL (reference sequence). Unmatched junction bases numbered 2, after V lost 4 bases and J lost 4 bases. CDR3 length: 13 residues. CDR3 loop: CASSLQGGTEAFF. The DNA of the CDR3 is TGTGCCAGCAGCCTACAGGGGGGCACTGAAGCTTTCTTT.

V and J are TRBV7-6 and TRBJ2-5; 11 bases fit TRBD2. This CDR3 is 17 amino acids long. Germline V CDR1 and CDR2: SGHVS, FNYEAQ. J was trimmed by 4 bases and V by 1 base; bases with no gene match: 8. The CDR3 DNA is TGTGCCAGCAGCTTAGACCCCCCTAGCGGGGGGTTAGAGACCCAGTACTTC. This gives the protein CASSLDPPSGGLETQYF.

CDR3 nucleotides: TGCGCCAGCAGCCAAGGACTCAATCAGCCCCAGCATTTT. Its translation is CASSQGLNQPQHF. The chain combines TRBV4-1 with TRBJ1-5, with D unclear. The CDR3 sequence is 13 residues long. Trimming pared 1 base from V and 3 bases from J, leaving 4 bases between. Germline CDR1 reads MGHRA; CDR2 reads YSYEKL.

V is TRBV2 and J is TRBJ1-1, with a weak D call TRBD1 (5 bases). The CDR3 spans 13 residues. V was cut by 6 bases and J by 3 bases, with 11 bases left in between. CDR1 is SNHLY and CDR2 is FYNNEI in the germline V gene. The CDR3 reads CASSLAGDTEAFF. CDR3 nucleotide sequence: TGTGCCAGCAGCCTAGCGGGGGACACTGAAGCTTTCTTT.

The chain recombines TRBV29-1 with TRBJ1-2; 9 positions agree with TRBD1. V lost 7 bases, J lost 5 bases, and 5 bases stayed unmatched. The CDR3 spans 12 residues. Germline CDR1 reads SQVTM; CDR2 reads ANQGSEA. As DNA, the CDR3 is TGCAGCGGGGACAGGGAAGGGTATGGCTACACCTTC. It translates to CSGDREGYGYTF.

The rearrangement uses TRBV18 and TRBJ1-4; TRBD1 agrees at 7 bases. CDR3 length equals 16 residues. With 3 bases clipped from V and 0 bases from J, the junction kept 4 bases outside the gene matches. Germline values: CDR1 KGHSH, CDR2 LQKENI. CDR3 DNA sequence: TGTGCCAGCTCACCTGACAGGGCTGCAACTAATGAAAAACTGTTTTTT. It specifies CASSPDRAATNEKLFF.

The chain joins TRBV19 to TRBJ2-7, with D possibly being TRBD1 (7 bases). Trimming pared 9 bases from V and 2 bases from J, leaving 14 bases between. Germline CDR1 reads LNHDA; CDR2 reads SQIVND (reference sequence). This CDR3 contains 13 residues. DNA for the CDR3: TGTGCCAGCCGCCAGGGGGGAACCTACGAGCAGTACTTC. This encodes CASRQGGTYEQYF. Full variable domain (rest looked up from reference TRBV19 and TRBJ2-7): DGGITQSPKYLFRKEGQNVTLSCEQNLNHDAMYWYRQDPGQGLRLIYYSQIVNDFQKGDIAEGYSVSREKKESFPLTVTSAQKNPTAFYLCASRQGGTYEQYFGPGTRLTVT.

This clone was detected once. The chain uses TRBV24-1 and TRBJ2-1; 8 bases agree with TRBD2. The germline gives CDR1 KGHDR, CDR2 SFDVKD. The junction had 3 bases not matched to a gene; V was cut back by 3 bases and J by 0 bases. CDR3 size: 16 residues. In nucleotides, the CDR3 is TGTGCCACCAGTGATGCCGGGGGGGACTCCTACAATGAGCAGTTCTTC. Amino acid sequence: CATSDAGGDSYNEQFF.

This chain uses TRBV19 with TRBJ2-1; D remains unclear. V lost 3 bases to trimming and J lost 6 bases, with 15 bases between them. This CDR3 has 15 amino acids. Germline CDR1 is LNHDA and CDR2 is SQIVND (reference sequence). CDR3 residues: CASSMWAPMVNEQFF. The CDR3 nucleotides read TGTGCCAGTAGTATGTGGGCCCCTATGGTCAATGAGCAGTTCTTC.

The chain recombines TRBV9 with TRBJ2-2; D unclear. V lost 7 bases to trimming and J lost 0 bases, with 10 bases between them. Germline V gene data show CDR1 as SGDLS and CDR2 as YYNGEE. CDR3 length: 14 residues. The CDR3 reads CASRELANTGELFF. CDR3 nucleotide sequence: TGTGCCAGCCGAGAGCTAGCGAACACCGGGGAGCTGTTTTTT.

The rearrangement joins TRBV7-2 to TRBJ2-7, with a possible D match to TRBD1 (6 bases). The CDR3 covers 13 residues. Per the germline V gene, CDR1 is SGHTA and CDR2 is FQGNSA. Trimming stripped 3 bases from V and 3 bases from J, with 9 bases between. DNA for the CDR3: TGTGCCAGCAGCTTCGGACAGAACTACGAGCAGTACTTC. Translation: CASSFGQNYEQYF.

The rearrangement links TRBV7-6 to TRBJ1-4, with 9 bases that match TRBD1. V shed 5 bases and J 13 bases; nucleotides not matched to a gene: 14. The length of the CDR3 is 15 residues. Looked up from germline, CDR1 is SGHVS and CDR2 is FNYEAQ. The CDR3 region has the DNA TGTGCCAGCAGCATAAGGGCGGGACAGGACAGGGGACTGTTTTTT. This codes for CASSIRAGQDRGLFF.

The rearrangement joins TRBV3-1 (or the pseudogene TRBV3-2) to TRBJ1-2, with D perhaps TRBD1 (5 bases). Germline V gene sequence: CDR1 LGHDT, CDR2 YNNKEL (reference sequence). The CDR3 is made up of 12 amino acids. V dropped 1 base and J dropped 7 bases, with 7 bases sitting between them. CDR3 region: CASSQGGSGYTF. The CDR3, as DNA: TGTGCCAGCAGCCAAGGGGGCTCTGGCTACACCTTC.

The chain couples TRBV7-2 to TRBJ1-6, with a weak D call TRBD1 (6 bases). The CDR3 is 16 amino acids. The germline V gene has CDR1 SGHTA and CDR2 FQGNSA. Trimming shortened V by 7 bases and J by 1 base, and 14 bases separated the two germline ends. This CDR3 is CASTGRGGSYNSPLHF. Written as DNA, the CDR3 is TGTGCCAGCACCGGCAGGGGCGGTTCCTATAATTCACCCCTCCACTTT.

This chain connects TRBV6-7 to TRBJ1-1; 7 nucleotides line up with TRBD1. Being an ORF, TRBV6-7 has a function that is uncertain. The CDR3 sequence is 12 residues long. The V gene end was trimmed by 7 bases and the J gene end by 8 bases; junction bases not matched to a gene: 7. The CDR3 DNA reads TGTGCCAGCAAGGGGGCGTCTCGCGAAGCTTTCTTT. This translates into CASKGASREAFF.

The chain employs TRBV10-2 and TRBJ1-1, with 8 bases that match TRBD1. The V gene's germline CDR1 is WSHSY and CDR2 SAAADI. V lost 0 bases, J lost 1 base, and 10 bases stayed unmatched. The CDR3 runs 18 residues. This chain's CDR3 is CASSESRGLQGRNTEAFF. CDR3 DNA: TGCGCCAGCAGTGAGTCCAGGGGGCTTCAGGGGAGGAACACTGAAGCTTTCTTT.

The genes are TRBV5-1 and TRBJ1-6, with a tentative D call TRBD1 (5 bases). CDR1 and CDR2 (germline): SGHRS, YFSETQ. V lost 4 bases to trimming and J lost 3 bases, with 14 bases between them. The CDR3 extends over 16 amino acids. The CDR3 loop is CASSRDSSNYNSPLHF. For the CDR3, the DNA is TGCGCCAGCAGCCGAGACAGCTCGAACTATAATTCACCCCTCCACTTT.

The chain employs TRBV19 and TRBJ2-7, with TRBD1 matching over 9 bases. The CDR3 contains 15 residues. J was trimmed by 7 bases and V by 6 bases; bases with no gene match: 13. Looked up from germline, CDR1 is LNHDA and CDR2 is SQIVND (reference sequence). The CDR3 nucleotides read TGTGCCAGTAGCACCGGGACAGGGATGCCTCGGGAGCAGTACTTC. Translation gives CASSTGTGMPREQYF.

This clone is a singleton in its sample. The genes are TRBV5-1 and TRBJ2-5; 10 nucleotides agree with TRBD2. V gave up 0 bases and J gave up 1 base; unmatched junction bases: 6. This CDR3 spans 17 amino acids. Germline CDR1 is SGHRS and CDR2 is YFSETQ. The CDR3 protein is CASSLGGSGGFQETQYF. CDR3 bases: TGCGCCAGCAGCTTGGGTGGTAGCGGGGGGTTCCAAGAGACCCAGTACTTC.

The rearrangement uses TRBV5-5 and TRBJ1-2, with 10 bases lining up with TRBD1. The CDR3 is 15 residues long. J was trimmed by 2 bases and V by 0 bases; bases with no gene match: 1. Germline CDR1 and CDR2: SGHKS and YYEKEE (reference sequence). The CDR3, as DNA: TGTGCCAGCAGCTTGGGGACAGGGGGGAACTATGGCTACACCTTC. It codes for CASSLGTGGNYGYTF.

The V and J genes are TRBV7-8 and TRBJ1-2, with a weak D call TRBD1 (6 bases). The V and J ends lost 1 base and 1 base respectively, with 22 bases between them. This CDR3 has 19 amino acids. In germline, CDR1 is SGHVS, CDR2 FQNEAQ. The CDR3 DNA sequence: TGTGCCAGCAGCTTAGATTCCCACTGGGGGGGCGAAGATAACTATGGCTACACCTTC. This gives the protein CASSLDSHWGGEDNYGYTF.

This chain joins TRBV28 and TRBJ2-7, with D tentatively TRBD1 (7 bases). Germline V gives CDR1 MDHEN, CDR2 SYDVKM. The CDR3 is 14 amino acids. Trimming stripped 6 bases from V and 2 bases from J, with 14 bases between. CDR3 nucleotide sequence: TGTGCCAGCAGCCTTCAGGGGGGTGCCTACGAGCAGTACTTC. Translating it yields CASSLQGGAYEQYF.

J is TRBJ2-3 and V is TRBV27, with 10 positions matching TRBD1. In germline, CDR1 is MNHEY, CDR2 SMNVEV (reference sequence). There are 16 residues in the CDR3. Trimming cost V 5 bases and J 1 base; bases outside gene matches: 6. DNA of the CDR3: TGTGCCAGCAGTCCGGGACAGGGGATTCGCACAGATACGCAGTATTTT. Translating it yields CASSPGQGIRTDTQYF.

The chain's CDR3 is CASSPSGGGEAFF. The CDR3 DNA follows: TGTGCCAGCAGCCCCAGCGGGGGGGGCGAAGCTTTCTTT. The chain couples TRBV9 to TRBJ1-1, with TRBD1 as a possible D gene (6 bases). Deletions cut 4 bases from V and 8 bases from J, with 15 bases between. Looked up from germline, CDR1 is SGDLS and CDR2 is YYNGEE. The CDR3 has 13 residues.